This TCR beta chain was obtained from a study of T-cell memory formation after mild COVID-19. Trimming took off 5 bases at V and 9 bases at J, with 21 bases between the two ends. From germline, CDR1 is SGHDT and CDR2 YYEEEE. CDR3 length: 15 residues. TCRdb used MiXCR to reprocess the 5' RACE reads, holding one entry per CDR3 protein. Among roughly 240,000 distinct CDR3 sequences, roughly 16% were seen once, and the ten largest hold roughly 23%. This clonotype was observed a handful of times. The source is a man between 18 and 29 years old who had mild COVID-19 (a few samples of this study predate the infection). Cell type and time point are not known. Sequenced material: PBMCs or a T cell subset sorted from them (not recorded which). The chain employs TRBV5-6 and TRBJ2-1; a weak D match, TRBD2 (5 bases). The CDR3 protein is CASRYLNGVRGEQFF. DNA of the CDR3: TGTGCCAGCAGATACCTGAATGGGGTTCGGGGTGAGCAGTTCTTC.